The 11 T cell receptor beta chains below come from one sample, sequenced in a study of blood T cells in healthy people across ages (dated by TCRdb to the mid-2010s). The method behind the library was 5' RACE. The sequencing machine was an Illumina HiSeq 2500. A second PCR of roughly 7 to 11 cycles was performed with a sample-barcoded 5' primer and a J-beta primer mix. Using fastp at Q25 and MiXCR, TCRdb reprocessed the public reads and kept productive beta chains. Rows merge per CDR3 protein into single entries with the most common DNA and genes. Across this sample there are about 800,000 distinct CDR3 sequences, with around a quarter seen only once. The biggest ten clones account for approximately 3.7% of the sample. In addition, the sample was reused for a study of T cells of mothers and their children.

Sequenced sample: blood. The receptor set was obtained from a boy aged 5-17 years in good health.

V usage is TRBV4-3 and J usage is TRBJ2-3, with 7 positions matching TRBD2. The germline gives CDR1 LGHNA, CDR2 YSLEER. The J segment lost 5 bases and the V segment lost 5 bases, leaving 10 bases of the junction unmatched. The CDR3 contains 15 residues. CDR3 loop: CASSLSGEDRDTQYF. The CDR3 DNA reads as TGCGCCAGCAGCTTGAGCGGGGAGGACCGAGATACGCAGTATTTT.

This clonotype was counted between two and nine times. The chain has TRBV6-4 and TRBJ2-1; TRBD2 is a possible D gene (5 bases). This CDR3 is built from 10 residues. V dropped 10 bases and J dropped 9 bases, with 10 bases sitting between them. Germline CDR1 is MRHNA and CDR2 is SNTAGT. The CDR3 DNA reads as TGTGCCACCTGGGCGGGTGAGCAGTTCTTC. It specifies CATWAGEQFF.

The count of this clonotype is one. This chain joins TRBV27 and TRBJ2-4, with D possibly being TRBD2 (5 bases). In germline, CDR1 is MNHEY, CDR2 SMNVEV (reference sequence). The CDR3 extends over 17 amino acids. Trimming removed 0 bases from V and 1 base from J, with 13 bases in between. The CDR3 loop is CASSLSAGKLAKNIQYF. DNA of the CDR3: TGTGCCAGCAGTTTATCAGCCGGGAAGTTGGCCAAAAACATTCAGTACTTC.

This clonotype has more than one count but fewer than ten. The chain employs TRBV18 and TRBJ2-2, with D possibly being TRBD1 or TRBD2 (5 bases each). This CDR3 region has 14 residues. Germline V lookup: CDR1 KGHSH, CDR2 LQKENI. V was pared by 6 bases and J by 6 bases, with 14 bases between. The CDR3 DNA follows: TGTGCCAGCTCGCCGGGACCGGGCGCCGGGGAGCTGTTTTTT. This gives the protein CASSPGPGAGELFF. The complete variable domain, with remaining parts taken from reference TRBV18 and TRBJ2-2, reads NAGVMQNPRHLVRRRGQEARLRCSPMKGHSHVYWYRQLPEEGLKFMVYLQKENIIDESGMPKERFSAEFPKEGPSILRIQQVVRGDSAAYFCASSPGPGAGELFFGEGSRLTVL.

This sequence joins TRBV29-1 and TRBJ2-5; TRBD2 matches 12 bases. Germline assignment: CDR1 SQVTM and CDR2 ANQGSEA. CDR3 length: 15 residues. V trimming: 2 bases; J trimming: 5 bases; junction bases outside the gene matches: 6. CDR3 in DNA: TGCAGCGTTGAACGGCTAGCGGGAGGGGGGGAGACCCAGTACTTC. It is translated as CSVERLAGGGETQYF.

This clonotype has more than one count but fewer than ten. Written as DNA, the CDR3 is TGCAGTGCCGAGGAGGCTAGCGGGGGCTACGAGCAGTACTTC. Amino acids: CSAEEASGGYEQYF. The J gene is TRBJ2-7, the V gene TRBV20-1; 10 bases fit TRBD2. Trimming removed 6 bases from V and 3 bases from J; junction bases left unmatched: 8. The CDR3 has 14 residues. CDR1 is DFQATT and CDR2 is SNEGSKA in the germline V gene (reference sequence).

The chain employs TRBV6-2 or TRBV6-3 and TRBJ2-5; D remains unclear. Gene TRBJ2-1 matches the end of the DNA better, so the J call may be wrong. Germline CDR1 and CDR2: MNHEY and SVGEGT. The CDR3 contains 11 residues. The DNA of the CDR3 is TGTGCCAGCAGTTACGGAGTAGGGCAGTTCTTC. This codes for CASSYGVGQFF.

The rearrangement links TRBV21-1 to TRBJ1-2; TRBD1, as called in the table, went unchecked against the DNA. TRBV21-1 is a listed pseudogene. This CDR3 has 18 amino acids. The CDR3 DNA reads TGTGCCAGCATCCATCCCTCGGGACAGATACAAGCTAACTATGGCTACACCTTC. Protein product: CASIHPSGQIQANYGYTF.

Only a few counts were recorded for this clonotype. The V call is TRBV6-5, the J call TRBJ2-4; unclear D gene. This CDR3 is built from 12 residues. The V and J ends lost 8 bases and 0 bases respectively, with 5 bases between them. Germline V lookup: CDR1 MNHEY, CDR2 SVGAGI. The CDR3 sequence: CASGRAKNIQYF. For the CDR3, the DNA is TGTGCCAGCGGGCGAGCCAAAAACATTCAGTACTTC.

This clonotype appeared a few times. The V and J genes are TRBV6-5 and TRBJ2-7; D may be TRBD1 (6 bases). The CDR3 spans 15 residues. The germline V gene has CDR1 MNHEY and CDR2 SVGAGI. V lost 4 bases and J lost 4, with 17 bases in between. This chain's CDR3 is CASSSPGTREYEQYF. The CDR3 coding sequence is TGTGCCAGCAGTTCACCAGGGACAAGAGAGTACGAGCAGTACTTC.

V and J are TRBV5-6 and TRBJ2-3; 8 nucleotides line up with TRBD2. The CDR3 runs to 16 residues. V lost 1 base to trimming and J lost 4 bases; unmatched junction nucleotides: 8. CDR1 is SGHDT and CDR2 is YYEEEE in the germline V gene. The CDR3 sequence: CASSLWVAGYADTQYF. The CDR3 nucleotides read TGTGCCAGCAGCTTGTGGGTAGCGGGATATGCAGATACGCAGTATTTT. Full variable domain (remainder filled in from reference TRBV5-6 and TRBJ2-3): DAGVTQSPTHLIKTRGQQVTLRCSPKSGHDTVSWYQQALGQGPQFIFQYYEEEERQRGNFPDRFSGHQFPNYSSELNVNALLLGDSALYLCASSLWVAGYADTQYFGPGTRLTVL.